The sample holds one count of the clone carrying this T cell receptor (beta chain). This sample was included in a study of blood T cell repertoires in COVID-19. In the study overall: The United States, Italy and Spain were the sources of the acute and convalescent COVID-19 samples. PBMCs, B-cell-depleted T cells, or T cells provided the cDNA or gDNA that made up the material.

In the authors' methods: Cell counts per sample came from amplifying reference gene primers. TCRdb keeps only in-frame clones here, not all; method: immunoSEQ multiplex PCR. Clone size and the V and J calls come from that table; the DNA yielded D and trimming. The sample has hundreds of thousands of clones, about 85% seen once. The CDR3 contains 14 residues. Material: peripheral blood. The chain combines TRBV21-1 with TRBJ1-6; no check of the table's D call, TRBD1, against the DNA was made. TRBV21-1 is flagged as a pseudogene. This clonotype originated in a man in his late teens or twenties with active or convalescent COVID-19. The CDR3 nucleotides are TGTGCCAGCAGCAGCAGACAGGGCAATTCACCCCTCCACTTT. Translating gives CASSSRQGNSPLHF.